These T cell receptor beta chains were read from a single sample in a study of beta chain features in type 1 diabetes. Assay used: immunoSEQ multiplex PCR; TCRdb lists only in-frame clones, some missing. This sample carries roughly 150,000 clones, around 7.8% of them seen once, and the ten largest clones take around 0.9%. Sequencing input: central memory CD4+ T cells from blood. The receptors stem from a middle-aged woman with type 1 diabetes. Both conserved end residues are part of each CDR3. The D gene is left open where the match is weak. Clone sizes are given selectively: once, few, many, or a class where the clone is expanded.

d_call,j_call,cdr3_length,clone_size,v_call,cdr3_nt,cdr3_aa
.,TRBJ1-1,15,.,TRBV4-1,TGCGCCAGCAGCCAGGCCCGAGGGATAGTCACTGAAGCTTTCTTT,CASSQARGIVTEAFF
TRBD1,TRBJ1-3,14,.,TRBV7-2,TGTGCCAGCAGCCCACAGGGGAGTGGAAACACCATATATTTT,CASSPQGSGNTIYF
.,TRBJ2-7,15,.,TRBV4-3,TGCGCCAGCAGCCAAGATACCGGGGTCCAGCGGGAGCAGTACTTC,CASSQDTGVQREQYF
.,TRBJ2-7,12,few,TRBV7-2,TGTGCCAGCAGCTTAGTCGGGGTGGAGCAGTACTTC,CASSLVGVEQYF
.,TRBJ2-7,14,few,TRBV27,TGTGCCAGCTCTCTTCACGGGGGTTCCTACGAGCAGTACTTC,CASSLHGGSYEQYF
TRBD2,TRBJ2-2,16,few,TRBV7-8,TGTGCCAGCAGCTTAGTCAGACTAGCGGGCACCGGGGAGCTGTTTTTT,CASSLVRLAGTGELFF
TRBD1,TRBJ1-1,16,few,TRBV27,TGTGCCAGCATGGTAACAGGGGTGCTTCCTAACACTGAAGCTTTCTTT,CASMVTGVLPNTEAFF
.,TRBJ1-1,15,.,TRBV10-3,TGTGCCATCAGTGAGTCGCCAGTCATGAACACTGAAGCTTTCTTT,CAISESPVMNTEAFF
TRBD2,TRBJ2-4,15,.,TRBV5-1,TGCGCCAGCAGCTACTCTAGCGGGCAGATAAACATTCAGTACTTC,CASSYSSGQINIQYF
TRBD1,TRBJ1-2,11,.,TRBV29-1,TGCAGCGGTGGGACAGGTAGTGGCTACACCTTC,CSGGTGSGYTF
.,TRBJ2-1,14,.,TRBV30,TGTGCCTGGGGTCGTTGGCAGGGTTTCAATGAGCAGTTCTTC,CAWGRWQGFNEQFF
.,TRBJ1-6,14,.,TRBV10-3,TGTGCCATCAGAGAACAGGGAAGTGGGTCACCCCTCCACTTT,CAIREQGSGSPLHF
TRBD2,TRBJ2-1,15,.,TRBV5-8,TGTGCCAGCAGCATACGCGGACTAGCGCTAAATGAGCAGTTCTTC,CASSIRGLALNEQFF
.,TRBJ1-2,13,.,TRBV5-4,TGTGCCAGCAGCTCGGACAGTAGCTATGGCTACACCTTC,CASSSDSSYGYTF
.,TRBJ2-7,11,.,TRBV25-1,TGTGCCAGCACTAGGAACTACGAGCAGTACTTC,CASTRNYEQYF
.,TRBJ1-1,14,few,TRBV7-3,TGTGCCAGCAGCTTTGACAGACAGAACACTGAAGCTTTCTTT,CASSFDRQNTEAFF
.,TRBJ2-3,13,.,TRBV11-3,TGTGCCAGCAGCTCGCAACCTAGCGTCGGCCTGTATTTT,CASSSQPSVGLYF
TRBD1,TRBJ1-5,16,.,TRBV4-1,TGCGCCAGCAGCCAACAATACAGGGGAGGCGATCAGCCCCAGCATTTT,CASSQQYRGGDQPQHF
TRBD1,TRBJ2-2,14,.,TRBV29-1,TGCAGCGTTGGACAGGGCAAAAACACCGGGGAGCTGTTTTTT,CSVGQGKNTGELFF
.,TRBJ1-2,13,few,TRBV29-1,TGCAGCGTTGAAGCGGTAACTAACTATGGCTACACCTTC,CSVEAVTNYGYTF
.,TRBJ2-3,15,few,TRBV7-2,TGTGCCAGCAGCGCACGTGCGGGACCCACAGATACGCAGTATTTT,CASSARAGPTDTQYF
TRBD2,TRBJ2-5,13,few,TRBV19,TGTGCCAGTACGTCTAGCGGTAAAGAGACCCAGTACTTC,CASTSSGKETQYF
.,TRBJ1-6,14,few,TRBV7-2,TGTGCCAGCAGCTTAGATATGGTGCGCTCACCCCTCCACTTT,CASSLDMVRSPLHF
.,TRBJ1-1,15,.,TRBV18,TGTGCCAGCTCACCACCGGGCAGGCAGGGCACTGAAGCTTTCTTT,CASSPPGRQGTEAFF
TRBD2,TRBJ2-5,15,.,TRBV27,TGTGCCAGCAGTCTAGCGGGAGGGGGTTGGGAGACCCAGTACTTC,CASSLAGGGWETQYF
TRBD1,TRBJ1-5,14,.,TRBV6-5,TGTGCCATCGCGGGACAGGGGAGCAATCAGCCCCAGCATTTT,CAIAGQGSNQPQHF
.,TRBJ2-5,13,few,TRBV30,TGTGCCTGGAGTGGCAGGGGATTGGAGACCCAGTACTTC,CAWSGRGLETQYF
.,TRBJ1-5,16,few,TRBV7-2,TGTGCCAGCAGCTTAGGGGGCGATCCTAGCAATCAGCCCCAGCATTTT,CASSLGGDPSNQPQHF
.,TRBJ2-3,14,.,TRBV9,TGTGCCAGCAGCGTAGTCCCTAGCACAGATACGCAGTATTTT,CASSVVPSTDTQYF
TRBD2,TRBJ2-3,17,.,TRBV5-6,TGTGCCAGCAGCCAAGATCTGGCGGGAGAGTACACAGATACGCAGTATTTT,CASSQDLAGEYTDTQYF
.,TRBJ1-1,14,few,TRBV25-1,TGTGCCAGCAGTCCCCCACAGACCCACACTGAAGCTTTCTTT,CASSPPQTHTEAFF
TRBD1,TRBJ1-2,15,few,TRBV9,TGTGCCAGCAGCGTAGGGGCGCAGGGGGAGAATGGCTACACCTTC,CASSVGAQGENGYTF
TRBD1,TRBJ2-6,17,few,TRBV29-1,TGCAGCGCCGCTAGGGGGACAGGGGGCTCTGGGGCCAACGTCCTGACTTTC,CSAARGTGGSGANVLTF
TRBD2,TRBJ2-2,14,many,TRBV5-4,TGTGCCAGCAGCCGGGGGGGTATCACCGGGGAGCTGTTTTTT,CASSRGGITGELFF
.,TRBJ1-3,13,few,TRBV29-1,TGCAGCGTTGACGGGGTTTCTGGAAACACCATATATTTT,CSVDGVSGNTIYF
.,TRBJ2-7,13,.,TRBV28,TGTGCCAGCAGTGTACCCCAGGGCTACGAGCAGTACTTC,CASSVPQGYEQYF
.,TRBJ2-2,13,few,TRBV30,TGTGCCTGGAGTGTTAACGGGGCCGGGGAGCTGTTTTTT,CAWSVNGAGELFF
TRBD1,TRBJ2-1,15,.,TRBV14,TGTGCCAGCAGCACCCGACAGGGGTCATACAATGAGCAGTTCTTC,CASSTRQGSYNEQFF
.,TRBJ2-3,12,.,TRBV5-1,TGCGCCAGCAGCTACAGGGCAGATACGCAGTATTTT,CASSYRADTQYF
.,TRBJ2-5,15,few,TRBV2,TGTGCCAGCAGTGAAGCAGGAGTGTACCAAGAGACCCAGTACTTC,CASSEAGVYQETQYF
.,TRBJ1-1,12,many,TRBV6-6,TGTGCCAGCAGTTACTCGGCCGTCGAAGCTTTCTTT,CASSYSAVEAFF
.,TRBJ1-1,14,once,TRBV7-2,TGTGCCAGCAGCTTGCTGGGGCGGAACACTGAAGCTTTCTTT,CASSLLGRNTEAFF